This T cell receptor beta chain was sequenced for a study of blood T cell repertoires in COVID-19. Study summary: From the United States, Italy and Spain came samples of acute and convalescent COVID-19. In each case, the material was cDNA or gDNA derived from T cells, B-cell-depleted T cells, or PBMCs.

How the authors handled the data: From reference gene primer amplification, estimates of nucleated cell counts were derived. Sequencing was performed with immunoSEQ multiplex PCR; in TCRdb, only in-frame clones are kept and a portion is missing. V and J calls and clone size are those listed in that table; D and trimming were worked out from the DNA. The sample yields over 70,000 clones, 82% seen once. CDR3 length equals 15 residues. The germline CDR1 and CDR2 sequences are KGHSH and LQKENI. Between the trimmed V and J ends, which lost 3 bases and 7 bases, there was a span of 15 bases. This clone came up once.

The chain recombines TRBV18 with TRBJ1-4; D remains unclear. The sequenced material came from peripheral blood. This TCR was recovered from an older woman with acute or convalescent COVID-19. The CDR3, as DNA: TGTGCCAGCTCACCCCGCCGGGGAAAGAGTGAAAAACTGTTTTTT. Protein sequence: CASSPRRGKSEKLFF. The entire variable domain, with the rest obtained from reference TRBV18 and TRBJ1-4, is as follows: NAGVMQNPRHLVRRRGQEARLRCSPMKGHSHVYWYRQLPEEGLKFMVYLQKENIIDESGMPKERFSAEFPKEGPSILRIQQVVRGDSAAYFCASSPRRGKSEKLFFGSGTQLSVL.